This T cell receptor beta chain is drawn from a study of blood T cell repertoires in COVID-19. On the study more broadly: Specimens from acute and convalescent COVID-19 originated in the United States, Italy and Spain. Sources were T cells, B-cell-depleted T cells, or PBMCs; the material itself was cDNA or gDNA.

The CDR3 sequence is 17 residues long. Germline V gene sequence: CDR1 SGDLS, CDR2 YYNGEE. J gave up 6 bases and V 0 bases, and 6 bases lay outside the gene matches. How the authors handled the data: Reference gene primer amplification yielded estimated nucleated cell counts. Assay used: immunoSEQ multiplex PCR; TCRdb lists only in-frame clones, some missing. V, J and clone size reflect that table, while D and trimming were determined from the DNA. The table records about 140,000 clones, approximately 82% of them present only once. This clone was seen only once. V usage is TRBV9 and J usage is TRBJ2-7; 16 bases are shared with TRBD2. Sequencing was carried out using peripheral blood. The clonotype comes from a human donor in a cohort sampled during active COVID-19. The CDR3 sequence: CASSVAGTSGRAGEQYF. DNA for the CDR3: TGTGCCAGCAGCGTAGCTGGGACTAGCGGGAGGGCCGGCGAGCAGTACTTC.